One and the same sample provided the 16 T cell receptor beta chains below, sequenced in a study of PD-1 blockade in classical Hodgkin lymphoma. Every single patient, without exception, relapsed after autologous stem cell transplantation, and brentuximab vedotin exposure varied. The data were produced by immunoSEQ multiplex PCR, yet TCRdb's version contains in-frame clones alone and is incomplete. The sample carries about 45,000 clones, roughly three quarters recorded once. Specimen: peripheral blood mononuclear cells (PBMCs), collected before the second cycle of nivolumab. The source is a human donor with classical Hodgkin lymphoma.

The table lists this clone with a few counts. The chain is built from TRBV30 and TRBJ1-1, with D unresolved. Germline-derived CDR1 and CDR2 are GTSNPN and SVGIG (reference sequence). The CDR3 spans 10 residues. V lost 1 base and J lost 7, with 4 bases in between. The CDR3 protein is CAWSEVEAFF. The CDR3 DNA sequence: TGTGCCTGGAGTGAAGTTGAAGCTTTCTTT.

This clone was observed once. The V call is TRBV6-1, the J call TRBJ1-4; D not resolved. Between the trimmed V and J ends, which lost 5 bases and 7 bases, there was a span of 11 bases. Germline V gene data show CDR1 as MNHNS and CDR2 as SASEGT. The length of the CDR3 is 13 residues. Written as DNA, the CDR3 is TGTGCCAGCAGTTATGGGGAAGGTGAAAAACTGTTTTTT. Protein sequence: CASSYGEGEKLFF.

This clone was counted once. The V gene is TRBV27, the J gene TRBJ2-7; D is unclear. V gave up 4 bases and J gave up 0 bases, with 13 bases separating them. Germline CDR1 MNHEY, CDR2 SMNVEV (reference sequence). The CDR3 loop spans 15 amino acids. The DNA of the CDR3 is TGTGCCAGCAGTTCCCTCCATGAGAGCTCCTACGAGCAGTACTTC. Its translation: CASSSLHESSYEQYF.

In its sample, this clone was seen a few times. The chain couples TRBV7-9 to TRBJ1-5, with D possibly TRBD1 on 5 matching bases. V was shortened by 1 base and J by 4 bases, with 11 bases between the two germline ends. Germline CDR1 is SEHNR and CDR2 is FQNEAQ (reference sequence). The CDR3 runs to 15 residues. CDR3 sequence reads: CASSLGGGANQPQHF. CDR3 nucleotide sequence: TGTGCCAGCAGCTTAGGGGGGGGAGCGAATCAGCCCCAGCATTTT. The full variable domain, with the rest looked up from reference TRBV7-9 and TRBJ1-5, is DTGVSQNPRHKITKRGQNVTFRCDPISEHNRLYWYRQTLGQGPEFLTYFQNEAQLEKSRLLSDRFSAERPKGSFSTLEIQRTEQGDSAMYLCASSLGGGANQPQHFGDGTRLSIL.

In this sample, this clone turned up a few times. The V call is TRBV11-3, the J call TRBJ2-3; the D gene is possibly TRBD1 (6 bases). The CDR3 is 17 residues long. The V gene lost 4 bases and the J gene lost 2 bases, with 19 bases spanning the gap. CDR1 and CDR2 (germline): SGHNT, YENEEA. The CDR3 region has the DNA TGTGCCAGCAGCTCGAGATTCATACAGGGTTCCACAGATACGCAGTATTTT. Encoded protein: CASSSRFIQGSTDTQYF.

The chain joins TRBV28 to TRBJ2-4; TRBD2 matches 8 bases. With 8 bases clipped from V and 3 bases from J, the junction kept 12 bases outside the gene matches. Germline values: CDR1 MDHEN, CDR2 SYDVKM. The length of the CDR3 is 16 residues. The CDR3 region has the DNA TGTGCCAGCCTGTCGGAGCGGGAGTATGGCAAAAACATTCAGTACTTC. Its translation is CASLSEREYGKNIQYF.

The V and J genes are TRBV5-1 and TRBJ1-2; D gene uncertain. Germline-derived CDR1 and CDR2 are SGHRS and YFSETQ. This CDR3 comprises 14 residues. V dropped 6 bases and J dropped 0 bases, with 12 bases sitting between them. The CDR3 spells CASTPSPANYGYTF. CDR3 coding DNA: TGCGCCAGCACCCCCAGCCCCGCTAACTATGGCTACACCTTC.

In DNA form, the CDR3 reads TGTGCCAGCCACACTTACACTGAAGCTTTCTTT. Protein product: CASHTYTEAFF. J is TRBJ1-1 and V is TRBV28; D remains ambiguous. Trimming pared 8 bases from V and 3 bases from J, leaving 7 bases between. The germline V gene has CDR1 MDHEN and CDR2 SYDVKM. This CDR3 region has 11 residues.

This clone appeared once. The chain is built from TRBV5-1 and TRBJ2-1, with D perhaps matching TRBD2 (7 bases). Trimming shortened V by 2 bases and J by 8 bases, and 11 bases separated the two germline ends. Germline V gene lookup returns CDR1 SGHRS and CDR2 YFSETQ. There are 13 residues in the CDR3. The CDR3 loop reads CASSFWGGDEQFF. Here the CDR3 DNA reads TGCGCCAGCAGCTTTTGGGGGGGCGATGAGCAGTTCTTC.

This clone was found many times. The chain carries TRBV19 and TRBJ1-1; 8 bases match TRBD1. This CDR3 has 17 amino acids. In germline, CDR1 is LNHDA, CDR2 SQIVND (reference sequence). The V segment lost 7 bases and the J segment 4 bases; nucleotides outside the gene matches: 17. CDR3 in DNA: TGTGCCAGTATCAGCCAAGGCAGGGGGCTTGGGAGCACTGAAGCTTTCTTT. The encoded protein is CASISQGRGLGSTEAFF.

The gene calls are TRBV7-6 and TRBJ1-5, with a tentative D call TRBD1 (6 bases). The CDR3 spans 16 residues. V dropped 6 bases and J dropped 0 bases, with 15 bases sitting between them. Looked up from germline, CDR1 is SGHVS and CDR2 is FNYEAQ. Here the CDR3 DNA reads TGTGCCAGCAGTGGTGAGACAGGACTTAGCAATCAGCCCCAGCATTTT. Its translation is CASSGETGLSNQPQHF. Combining the CDR3 with reference TRBV7-6 and TRBJ1-5 gives the whole variable domain GAGVSQSPRYKVTKRGQDVALRCDPISGHVSLYWYRQALGQGPEFLTYFNYEAQQDKSGLPNDRFSAERPEGSISTLTIQRTEQRDSAMYRCASSGETGLSNQPQHFGDGTRLSIL.

The rearrangement uses TRBV27 and TRBJ2-3, with D unresolved. The CDR3 covers 13 residues. Germline loops: CDR1 MNHEY, CDR2 SMNVEV (reference sequence). V was clipped by 3 bases and J by 6 bases, with 10 bases between them. CDR3 sequence: CASSLDVPDTQYF. In DNA, the CDR3 is TGTGCCAGCAGTTTGGACGTCCCGGATACGCAGTATTTT.

This chain connects TRBV14 to TRBJ2-1; TRBD2 agrees at 11 bases. CDR3 length: 15 amino acids. Germline lookup yields CDR1 SGHDN and CDR2 FVKESK. V was clipped by 4 bases and J by 10 bases; unmatched bases: 9. The CDR3 DNA reads TGTGCCAGCAGCCCGACTAGCGGGGCCTCGGGGGAGCAGTTCTTC. Encoded protein: CASSPTSGASGEQFF.

V usage is TRBV13 and J usage is TRBJ2-3, with unresolved D. In germline, CDR1 is PRHDT, CDR2 FYEKMQ (reference sequence). The CDR3 is made up of 11 amino acids. The V and J ends lost 3 bases and 6 bases respectively, with 4 bases between them. Here the CDR3 DNA reads TGTGCCAGCAGCTTCTCCGATACGCAGTATTTT. Amino acids: CASSFSDTQYF.

This chain uses TRBV2 with TRBJ2-3; 11 bases are shared with TRBD2. Germline trimming cut 6 bases from V and 5 bases from J; bases unmatched to any gene: 13. The CDR3 contains 17 residues. CDR1 is SNHLY and CDR2 is FYNNEI in the germline V gene. This CDR3 reads CASSPWWVAGGRDTQYF. CDR3 in DNA: TGTGCCAGCAGCCCCTGGTGGGTAGCGGGGGGGCGAGATACGCAGTATTTT.

This sequence joins TRBV7-8 and TRBJ1-5; the D is unclear. Germline-derived CDR1 and CDR2 are SGHVS and FQNEAQ. The CDR3 is 12 residues long. With 5 bases removed from V and 4 bases from J, the gap between germline ends came to 6 bases. The CDR3 reads CASSIQNQPQHF. The CDR3 nucleotides are TGTGCCAGCAGCATACAAAATCAGCCCCAGCATTTT. The entire variable domain, with the rest obtained from reference TRBV7-8 and TRBJ1-5, is as follows: GAGVSQSPRYKVAKRGQDVALRCDPISGHVSLFWYQQALGQGPEFLTYFQNEAQLDKSGLPSDRFFAERPEGSVSTLKIQRTQQEDSAVYLCASSIQNQPQHFGDGTRLSIL.